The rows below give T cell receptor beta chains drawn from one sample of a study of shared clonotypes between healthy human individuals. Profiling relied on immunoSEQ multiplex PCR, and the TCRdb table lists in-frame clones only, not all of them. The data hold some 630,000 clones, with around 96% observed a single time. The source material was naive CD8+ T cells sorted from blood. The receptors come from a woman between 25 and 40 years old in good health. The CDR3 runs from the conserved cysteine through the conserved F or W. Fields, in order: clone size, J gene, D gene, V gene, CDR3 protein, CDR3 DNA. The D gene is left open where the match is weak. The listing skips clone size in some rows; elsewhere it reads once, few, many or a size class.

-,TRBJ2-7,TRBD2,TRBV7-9,CASSGLAGGYEQYF,TGTGCCAGCAGTGGACTAGCGGGAGGGTACGAGCAGTACTTC
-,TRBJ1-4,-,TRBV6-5,CASSLQGEATNEKLFF,TGTGCCAGCAGTTTACAGGGAGAGGCAACTAATGAAAAACTGTTTTTT
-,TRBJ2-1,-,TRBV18,CASSPYKGSRSYNEQFF,TGTGCCAGCTCACCATACAAGGGGTCACGCTCCTACAATGAGCAGTTCTTC
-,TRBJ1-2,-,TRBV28,CASSFILEGGGYTF,TGTGCCAGCAGTTTCATCTTGGAGGGAGGTGGCTACACCTTC
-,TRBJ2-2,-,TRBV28,CASSFVGELFF,TGTGCCAGCAGTTTTGTCGGGGAGCTGTTTTTT
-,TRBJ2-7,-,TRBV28,CASSLALEVNEQYF,TGTGCCAGCAGTTTAGCACTAGAGGTGAACGAGCAGTACTTC
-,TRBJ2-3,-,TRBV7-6,CASSVGTHHTDTQYF,TGTGCCAGCAGCGTCGGGACTCACCACACAGATACGCAGTATTTT
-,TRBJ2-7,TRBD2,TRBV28,CASSRTSGTTEQYF,TGTGCCAGCAGTCGGACTAGCGGGACCACCGAGCAGTACTTC
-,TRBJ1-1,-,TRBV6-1,CASARLNTEAFF,TGTGCCAGCGCTCGGCTGAACACTGAAGCTTTCTTT
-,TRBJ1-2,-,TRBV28,CASTRGHLRYGYTF,TGTGCCAGCACGCGGGGTCACCTTCGCTATGGCTACACCTTC
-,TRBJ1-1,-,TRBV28,CASSLSSGTHGGGNTEAFF,TGTGCCAGCAGTTTGTCATCGGGGACCCACGGTGGCGGGAACACTGAAGCTTTCTTT
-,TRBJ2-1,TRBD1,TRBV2,CASTVTGDQGGSYNEQFF,TGTGCCAGCACCGTGACAGGGGATCAGGGAGGCTCCTACAATGAGCAGTTCTTC
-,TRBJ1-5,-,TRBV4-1,CASSQRWGSEPQHF,TGCGCCAGCAGCCAACGATGGGGCAGTGAGCCCCAGCATTTT
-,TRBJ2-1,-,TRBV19,CASSPTQSSYNEQFF,TGTGCCAGTAGTCCTACGCAGAGCTCCTACAATGAGCAGTTCTTC
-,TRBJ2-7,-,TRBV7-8,CASSLGAEHYEQYF,TGTGCCAGCAGCTTAGGGGCAGAGCACTACGAGCAGTACTTC
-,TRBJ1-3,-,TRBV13,CASTSSGNTIYF,TGTGCCAGCACTAGCTCTGGAAACACCATATATTTT
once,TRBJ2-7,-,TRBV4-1,CASSQDPRDEGQYF,TGCGCCAGCAGCCAAGATCCCAGGGATGAGGGCCAGTACTTC
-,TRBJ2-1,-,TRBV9,CASGAGSYNEQFF,TGTGCCAGCGGGGCTGGATCCTACAATGAGCAGTTCTTC
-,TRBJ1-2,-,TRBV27,CASSPLGATGANYGYTF,TGTGCCAGCAGCCCTCTTGGGGCAACAGGTGCCAACTATGGCTACACCTTC
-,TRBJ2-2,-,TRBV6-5,CASSYSRPGELFF,TGTGCCAGCAGTTACTCGAGGCCCGGGGAGCTGTTTTTT
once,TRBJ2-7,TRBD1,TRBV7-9,CASSPADRGDEQYF,TGTGCCAGCAGCCCCGCCGACAGGGGCGACGAGCAGTACTTC
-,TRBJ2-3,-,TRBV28,CASSLSWPITDTQYF,TGTGCCAGCAGTTTAAGTTGGCCGATCACAGATACGCAGTATTTT
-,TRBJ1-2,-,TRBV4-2,CASSQEPSTGEFYGYTF,TGTGCCAGCAGCCAAGAACCGTCGACGGGTGAGTTCTATGGCTACACCTTC
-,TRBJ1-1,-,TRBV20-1,CSAGPGAEAFF,TGCAGTGCTGGTCCAGGGGCTGAAGCTTTCTTT
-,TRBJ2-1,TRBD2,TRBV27,CASRPGTSPYNEQFF,TGTGCCAGCAGACCCGGGACTAGTCCCTACAATGAGCAGTTCTTC
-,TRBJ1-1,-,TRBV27,CASSFSGWGGTEAFF,TGTGCCAGCAGTTTCAGCGGCTGGGGCGGCACTGAAGCTTTCTTT
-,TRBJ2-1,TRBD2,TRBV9,CASSVVGGDPYNEQFF,TGTGCCAGCAGCGTAGTTGGGGGGGACCCCTACAATGAGCAGTTCTTC
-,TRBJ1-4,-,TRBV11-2,CASSLVVGGKLFF,TGTGCCAGCAGCTTAGTCGTAGGAGGGAAACTGTTTTTT
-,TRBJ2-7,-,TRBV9,CASSETGSSYEQYF,TGTGCCAGCAGCGAAACGGGTAGCTCCTACGAGCAGTACTTC
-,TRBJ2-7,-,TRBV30,CAWSVGTGPYEQYF,TGTGCCTGGAGTGTTGGGACTGGACCCTACGAGCAGTACTTC
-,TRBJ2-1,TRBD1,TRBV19,CASRNTGVVSYNEQFF,TGTGCCAGTAGGAATACAGGGGTCGTATCCTACAATGAGCAGTTCTTC
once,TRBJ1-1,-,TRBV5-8,CASSLEGVGVGYTEAFF,TGTGCCAGCAGCTTGGAGGGGGTTGGGGTCGGGTACACTGAAGCTTTCTTT
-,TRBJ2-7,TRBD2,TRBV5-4,CASSRTSGNYEQYF,TGTGCCAGCAGCCGCACTAGCGGGAACTACGAGCAGTACTTC